Included here is one T cell receptor beta chain sequence, with context. Germline V gene lookup returns CDR1 LGHNA and CDR2 YNFKEQ. There are 19 residues in the CDR3. The trim removed 1 base at V and 0 bases at J, leaving 11 bases unmatched. Under the authors' procedure: Estimation of nucleated cell counts was performed using reference gene primer amplification. TCRdb's copy holds only in-frame clones and misses some; the assay was immunoSEQ multiplex PCR. V, J and clone size derive from that table, while D and trimming were established from the DNA sequence. The sample carries 100,000 to 120,000 clones, roughly 79% recorded once. The data derive from a study of blood T cell repertoires in COVID-19. Study information: The United States, Italy and Spain were the sources of the acute and convalescent COVID-19 samples. Nucleic acid was either cDNA or gDNA, and it came from T cells, B-cell-depleted T cells, or PBMCs.

Sequenced material: peripheral blood. This clonotype originated in a woman aged 80 or over with active or convalescent COVID-19. The rearrangement links TRBV4-2 to TRBJ2-1, with TRBD1 matching 8 bases. CDR3 sequence: CASSQGDRTYRGSYNEQFF. In DNA form, the CDR3 reads TGTGCCAGCAGCCAAGGGGACAGGACCTATCGTGGCTCCTACAATGAGCAGTTCTTC.